Below are 7 T cell receptor beta chains sequenced from a single sample in a study of blood T cell repertoires in COVID-19 (dated by TCRdb to the early 2020s). Libraries were made using the immunoSEQ multiplex PCR assay. The clones in this table, taken by TCRdb from immuneACCESS, are in-frame only. Not every clone is retained; where verified, under half of the shortfall comes from an unresolved V gene, and the cause of the rest is unknown. The sample contains around 100,000 clones, approximately 84% of them found a single time. More than 20% of the sample belongs to the ten largest clones. Sequencing was performed on peripheral blood. Receptors were obtained from a man in his sixties with acute or convalescent COVID-19.

The sample holds a few counts of this clone. The chain is built from TRBV7-2 and TRBJ2-5; D remains unclear. Trimming pared 5 bases from V and 3 bases from J, leaving 4 bases between. Germline CDR1 and CDR2: SGHTA and FQGNSA. CDR3 length equals 11 residues. This chain's CDR3 is CASSIEETQYF. The CDR3 DNA sequence: TGTGCCAGCAGCATCGAAGAGACCCAGTACTTC.

This clone was detected only once. The CDR3 sequence is CASSYRGLGYEQYV. CDR3 DNA: TGTGCCAGCAGTTACAGGGGACTGGGTTACGAGCAGTACGTC. The V call is TRBV6-2 or TRBV6-3, the J call TRBJ2-7; a weak D match, TRBD2 (6 bases). CDR1 is MNHEY and CDR2 is SVGEGT in the germline V gene. CDR3 size: 14 residues. With 2 bases removed from V and 4 bases from J, the gap between germline ends came to 12 bases.

V and J are TRBV7-8 and TRBJ1-5; TRBD1 aligns across 7 bases. J gave up 2 bases and V 5 bases, and 3 bases lay outside the gene matches. The CDR3 is made up of 14 amino acids. Germline V gene data show CDR1 as SGHVS and CDR2 as FQNEAQ. The chain's CDR3 is CASSLGTGNQPQHF. As DNA, the CDR3 is TGTGCCAGCAGCCTGGGGACAGGCAATCAGCCCCAGCATTTT.

The CDR3 spells CASSSRDGFFRGYGYTF. DNA for the CDR3: TGTGCCAGCAGCTCCCGGGACGGATTCTTCAGGGGCTATGGCTACACCTTC. The chain has TRBV7-8 and TRBJ1-2; D possibly corresponds to TRBD1 (6 bases). This CDR3 has 17 amino acids. V lost 4 bases and J 4 bases, leaving 22 bases between the germline ends. Germline CDR1 SGHVS, CDR2 FQNEAQ.

Only one count was recorded for this clone. The V gene is TRBV9, the J gene TRBJ2-5; D gene unclear. V was pared by 4 bases and J by 1 base, with 11 bases between. The CDR3 spans 14 residues. Germline V gene data show CDR1 as SGDLS and CDR2 as YYNGEE. The CDR3 region is CASSREAFQETQYF. The CDR3 coding sequence is TGTGCCAGCAGCCGCGAGGCATTCCAAGAGACCCAGTACTTC.

The chain combines TRBV15 with TRBJ1-2; D call uncertain. V was clipped by 0 bases and J by 5 bases, with 10 bases between them. The CDR3 contains 14 residues. Germline loops: CDR1 LNHNV, CDR2 YYDKDF (reference sequence). The CDR3 DNA follows: TGTGCCACCAGCAGAGAACTTTCGGGGTATGGCTACACCTTC. Protein: CATSRELSGYGYTF.

The chain is built from TRBV12-3 or TRBV12-4 and TRBJ1-2; unclear D gene. The V gene lost 6 bases and the J gene lost 4 bases, with 12 bases spanning the gap. This CDR3 contains 13 residues. The DNA of the CDR3 is TGTGCCAGCAGCCTCGGAGCAACCTATGGCTACACCTTC. This gives the protein CASSLGATYGYTF.